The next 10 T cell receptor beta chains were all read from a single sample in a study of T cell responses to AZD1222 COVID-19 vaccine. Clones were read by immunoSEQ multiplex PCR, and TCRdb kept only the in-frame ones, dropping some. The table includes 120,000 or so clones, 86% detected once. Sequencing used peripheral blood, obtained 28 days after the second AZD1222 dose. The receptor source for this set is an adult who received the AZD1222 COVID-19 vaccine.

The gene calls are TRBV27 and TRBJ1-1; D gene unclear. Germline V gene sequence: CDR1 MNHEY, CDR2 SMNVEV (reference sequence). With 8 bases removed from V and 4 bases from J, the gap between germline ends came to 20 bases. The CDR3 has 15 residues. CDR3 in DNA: TGTGCCAGCTCTCCCCCCCCGGGGTGGAGCACTGAAGCTTTCTTT. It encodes CASSPPPGWSTEAFF.

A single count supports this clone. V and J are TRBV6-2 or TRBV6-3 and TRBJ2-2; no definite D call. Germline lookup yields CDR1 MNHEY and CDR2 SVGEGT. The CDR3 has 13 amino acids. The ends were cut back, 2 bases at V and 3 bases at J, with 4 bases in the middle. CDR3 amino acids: CASSYRDTGELFF. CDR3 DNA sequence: TGTGCCAGCAGTTACCGTGACACCGGGGAGCTGTTTTTT.

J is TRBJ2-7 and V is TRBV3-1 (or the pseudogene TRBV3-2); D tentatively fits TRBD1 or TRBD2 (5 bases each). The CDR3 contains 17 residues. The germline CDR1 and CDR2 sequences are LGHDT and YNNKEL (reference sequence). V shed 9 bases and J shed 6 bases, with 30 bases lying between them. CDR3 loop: CARPLGLNEGSRSEQYF. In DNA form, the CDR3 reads TGTGCCAGGCCCTTGGGGCTAAATGAGGGTAGTCGGTCCGAGCAGTACTTC.

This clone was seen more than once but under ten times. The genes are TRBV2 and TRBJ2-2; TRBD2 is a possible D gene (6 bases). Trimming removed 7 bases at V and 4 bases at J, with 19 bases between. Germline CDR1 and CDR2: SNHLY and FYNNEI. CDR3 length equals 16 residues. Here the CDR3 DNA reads TGTGCCAGCACCGAACGCGGACGGGGGACCACCGGGGAGCTGTTTTTT. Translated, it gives CASTERGRGTTGELFF. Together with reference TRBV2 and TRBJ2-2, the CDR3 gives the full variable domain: EPEVTQTPSHQVTQMGQEVILRCVPISNHLYFYWYRQILGQKVEFLVSFYNNEISEKSEIFDDQFSVERPDGSNFTLKIRSTKLEDSAMYFCASTERGRGTTGELFFGEGSRLTVL.

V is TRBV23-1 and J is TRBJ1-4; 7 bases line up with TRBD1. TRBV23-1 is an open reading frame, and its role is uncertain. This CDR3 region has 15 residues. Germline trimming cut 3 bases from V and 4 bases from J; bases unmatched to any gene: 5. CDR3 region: CASSHSTGNNEKLFF. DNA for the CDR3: TGCGCCAGCAGTCATTCGACAGGGAATAATGAAAAACTGTTTTTT.

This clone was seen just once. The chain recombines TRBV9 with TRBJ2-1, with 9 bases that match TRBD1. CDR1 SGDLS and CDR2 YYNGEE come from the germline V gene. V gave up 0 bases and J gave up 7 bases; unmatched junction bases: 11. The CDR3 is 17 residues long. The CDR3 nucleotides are TGTGCCAGCAGCGTAGAGGGTGACAGGGGGGTGGGGAATGAGCAGTTCTTC. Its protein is CASSVEGDRGVGNEQFF.

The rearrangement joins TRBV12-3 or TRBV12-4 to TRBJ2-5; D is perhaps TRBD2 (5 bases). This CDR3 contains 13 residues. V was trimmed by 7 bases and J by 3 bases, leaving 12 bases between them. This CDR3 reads CASTRPGKETQYF. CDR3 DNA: TGTGCCAGCACGAGGCCGGGGAAAGAGACCCAGTACTTC.

CDR3 nucleotides: TGTGCCAGCAGCTTAGGCAGGAACACTGAAGCTTTCTTT. Amino acids: CASSLGRNTEAFF. The rearrangement links TRBV7-8 to TRBJ1-1; no definite D call. Germline assignment: CDR1 SGHVS and CDR2 FQNEAQ. The V end lost 1 base, the J end lost 1 base, and 4 bases lay between the germline ends. CDR3 length: 13 residues. The entire variable domain, with the rest obtained from reference TRBV7-8 and TRBJ1-1, is as follows: GAGVSQSPRYKVAKRGQDVALRCDPISGHVSLFWYQQALGQGPEFLTYFQNEAQLDKSGLPSDRFFAERPEGSVSTLKIQRTQQEDSAVYLCASSLGRNTEAFFGQGTRLTVV.

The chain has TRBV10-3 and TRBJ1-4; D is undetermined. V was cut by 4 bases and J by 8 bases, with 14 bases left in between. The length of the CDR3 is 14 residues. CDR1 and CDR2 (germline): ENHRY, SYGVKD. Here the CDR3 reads CAISAERLGEKLFF. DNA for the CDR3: TGTGCCATCAGTGCAGAGAGGCTAGGAGAAAAACTGTTTTTT.

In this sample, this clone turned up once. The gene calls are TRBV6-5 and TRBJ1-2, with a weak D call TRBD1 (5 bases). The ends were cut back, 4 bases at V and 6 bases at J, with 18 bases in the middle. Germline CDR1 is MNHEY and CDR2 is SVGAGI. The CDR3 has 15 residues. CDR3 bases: TGTGCCAGCAGTTTTTCAGGGAGAGTGACGGATGGCTACACCTTC. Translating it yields CASSFSGRVTDGYTF.